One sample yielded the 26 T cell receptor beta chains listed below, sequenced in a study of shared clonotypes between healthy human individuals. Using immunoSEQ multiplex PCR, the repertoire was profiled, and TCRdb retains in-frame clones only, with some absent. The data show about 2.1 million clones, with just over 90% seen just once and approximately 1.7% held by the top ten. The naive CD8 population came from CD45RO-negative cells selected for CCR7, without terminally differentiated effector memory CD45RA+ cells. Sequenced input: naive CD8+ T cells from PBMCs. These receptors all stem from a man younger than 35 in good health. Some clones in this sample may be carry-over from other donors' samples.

CDR3 sequence (DNA): TGTGCCAGCAGCCAGGACGTGGCGGGAGAGTCCTACGAGCAGTACTTC. This sequence encodes CASSQDVAGESYEQYF. This chain uses TRBV4-2 with TRBJ2-7; TRBD2 matches at 7 bases. Germline loops: CDR1 LGHNA, CDR2 YNFKEQ. The CDR3 is 16 residues long. J gave up 1 base and V 3 bases, and 9 bases lay outside the gene matches.

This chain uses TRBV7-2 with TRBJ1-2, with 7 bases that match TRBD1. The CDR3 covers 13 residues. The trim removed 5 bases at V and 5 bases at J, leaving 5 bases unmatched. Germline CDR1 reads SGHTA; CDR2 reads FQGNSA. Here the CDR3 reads CASSQQTGYGYTF. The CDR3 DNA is TGTGCCAGCAGCCAACAGACAGGGTATGGCTACACCTTC.

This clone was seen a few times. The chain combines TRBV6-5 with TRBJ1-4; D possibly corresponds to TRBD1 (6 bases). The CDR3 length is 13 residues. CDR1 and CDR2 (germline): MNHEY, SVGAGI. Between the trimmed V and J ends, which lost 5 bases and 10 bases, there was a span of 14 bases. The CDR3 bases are TGTGCCAGCAGTCCCCGGACAGCGGGAAAACTGTTTTTT. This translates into CASSPRTAGKLFF.

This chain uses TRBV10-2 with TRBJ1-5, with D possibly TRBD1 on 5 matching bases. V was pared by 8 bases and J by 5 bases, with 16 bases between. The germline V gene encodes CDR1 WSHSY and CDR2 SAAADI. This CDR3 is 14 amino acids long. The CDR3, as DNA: TGCGCCAGCCGGATGGGGGGTATGTATCAGCCCCAGCATTTT. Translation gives CASRMGGMYQPQHF.

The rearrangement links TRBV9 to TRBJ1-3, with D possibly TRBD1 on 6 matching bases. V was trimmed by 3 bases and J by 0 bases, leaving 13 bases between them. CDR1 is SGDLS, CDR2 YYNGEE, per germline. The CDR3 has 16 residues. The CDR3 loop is CASSDNRDRSGNTIYF. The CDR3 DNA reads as TGTGCCAGCAGCGACAACAGGGACCGCTCTGGAAACACCATATATTTT.

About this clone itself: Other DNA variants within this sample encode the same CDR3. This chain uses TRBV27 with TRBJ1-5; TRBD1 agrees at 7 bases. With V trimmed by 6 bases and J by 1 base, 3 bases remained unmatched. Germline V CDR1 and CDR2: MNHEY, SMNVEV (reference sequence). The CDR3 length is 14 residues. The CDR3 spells CASRSTGSNQPQHF. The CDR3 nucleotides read TGTGCCAGCAGATCGACAGGGAGCAATCAGCCCCAGCATTTT.

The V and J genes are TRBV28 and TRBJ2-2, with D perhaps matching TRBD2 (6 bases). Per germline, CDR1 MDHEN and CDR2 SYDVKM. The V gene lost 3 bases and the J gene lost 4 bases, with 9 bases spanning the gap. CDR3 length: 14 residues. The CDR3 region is CASSFWEATGELFF. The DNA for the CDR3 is TGTGCCAGCAGTTTCTGGGAGGCCACCGGGGAGCTGTTTTTT.

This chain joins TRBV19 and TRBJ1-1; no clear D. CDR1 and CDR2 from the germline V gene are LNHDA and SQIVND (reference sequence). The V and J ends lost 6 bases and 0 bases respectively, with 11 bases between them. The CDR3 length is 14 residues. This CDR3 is CASRFAGMNTEAFF. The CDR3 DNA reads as TGTGCCAGTAGATTCGCAGGAATGAACACTGAAGCTTTCTTT.

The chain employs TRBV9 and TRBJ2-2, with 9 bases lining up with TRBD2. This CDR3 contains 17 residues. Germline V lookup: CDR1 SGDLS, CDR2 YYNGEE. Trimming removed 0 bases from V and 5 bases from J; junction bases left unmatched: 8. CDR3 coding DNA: TGTGCCAGCAGCGTAGGCCTTAGCGGGAGCTCTACCGGGGAGCTGTTTTTT. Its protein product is CASSVGLSGSSTGELFF.

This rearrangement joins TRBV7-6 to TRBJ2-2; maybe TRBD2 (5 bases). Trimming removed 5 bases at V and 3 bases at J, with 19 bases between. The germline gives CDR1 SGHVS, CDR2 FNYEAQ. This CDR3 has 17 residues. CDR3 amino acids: CASSPRWAGGDTGELFF. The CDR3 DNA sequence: TGTGCCAGCAGCCCACGCTGGGCGGGTGGGGACACCGGGGAGCTGTTTTTT.

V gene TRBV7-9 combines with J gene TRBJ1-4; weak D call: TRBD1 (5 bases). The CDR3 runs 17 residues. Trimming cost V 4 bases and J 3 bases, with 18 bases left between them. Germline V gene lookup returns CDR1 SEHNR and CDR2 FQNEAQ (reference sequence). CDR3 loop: CASSSYRDSTSNEKLFF. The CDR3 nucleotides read TGTGCCAGCAGCTCGTACCGGGACTCAACATCTAATGAAAAACTGTTTTTT.

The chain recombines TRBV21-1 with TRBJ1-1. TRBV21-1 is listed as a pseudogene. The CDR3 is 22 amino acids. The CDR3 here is CASSTDRGGDRGWLPLNTEAFF. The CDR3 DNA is TGTGCCAGCAGCACAGACCGGGGGGGAGACAGGGGATGGTTGCCCCTGAACACTGAAGCTTTCTTT.

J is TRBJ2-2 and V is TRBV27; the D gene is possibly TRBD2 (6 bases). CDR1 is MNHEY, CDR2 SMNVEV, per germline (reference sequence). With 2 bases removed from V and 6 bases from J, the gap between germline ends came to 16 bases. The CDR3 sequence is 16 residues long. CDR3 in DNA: TGTGCCAGCAGTTTAGGGCCCGGGAGTAAATCCGGGGAGCTGTTTTTT. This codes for CASSLGPGSKSGELFF.

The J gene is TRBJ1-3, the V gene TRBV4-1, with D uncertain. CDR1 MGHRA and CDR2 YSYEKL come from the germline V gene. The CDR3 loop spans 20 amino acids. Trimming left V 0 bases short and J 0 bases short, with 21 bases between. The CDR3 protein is CASSQESTRVPLYSGNTIYF. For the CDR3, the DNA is TGCGCCAGCAGCCAAGAATCAACCCGAGTGCCCCTATACTCTGGAAACACCATATATTTT.

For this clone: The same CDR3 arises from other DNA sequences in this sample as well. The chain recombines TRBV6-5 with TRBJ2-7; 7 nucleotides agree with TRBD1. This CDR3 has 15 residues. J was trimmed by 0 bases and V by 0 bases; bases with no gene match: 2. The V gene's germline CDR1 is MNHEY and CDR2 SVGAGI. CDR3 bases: TGTGCCAGCAGTTACTCATCAGGGGGCTCCTACGAGCAGTACTTC. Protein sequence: CASSYSSGGSYEQYF.

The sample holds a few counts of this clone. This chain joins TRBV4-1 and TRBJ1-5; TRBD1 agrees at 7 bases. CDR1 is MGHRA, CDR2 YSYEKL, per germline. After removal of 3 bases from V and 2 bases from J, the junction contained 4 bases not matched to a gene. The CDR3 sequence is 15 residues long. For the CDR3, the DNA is TGCGCCAGCAGCCAGTGGGACAGCCGCAATCAGCCCCAGCATTTT. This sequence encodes CASSQWDSRNQPQHF.

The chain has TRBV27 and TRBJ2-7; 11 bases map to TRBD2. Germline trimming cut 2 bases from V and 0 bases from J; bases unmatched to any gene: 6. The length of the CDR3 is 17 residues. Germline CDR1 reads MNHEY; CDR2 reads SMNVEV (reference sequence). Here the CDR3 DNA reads TGTGCCAGCAGTTTACTAGCGGGAGGCCCCAGCTCCTACGAGCAGTACTTC. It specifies CASSLLAGGPSSYEQYF.

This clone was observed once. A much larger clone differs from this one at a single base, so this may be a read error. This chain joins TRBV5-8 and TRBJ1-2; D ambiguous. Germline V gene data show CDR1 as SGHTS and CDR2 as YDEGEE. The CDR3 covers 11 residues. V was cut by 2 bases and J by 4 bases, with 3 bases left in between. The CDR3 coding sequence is TGTGCCAGCAGCTTAGTCTATGGCTACACCTTC. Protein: CASSLVYGYTF.

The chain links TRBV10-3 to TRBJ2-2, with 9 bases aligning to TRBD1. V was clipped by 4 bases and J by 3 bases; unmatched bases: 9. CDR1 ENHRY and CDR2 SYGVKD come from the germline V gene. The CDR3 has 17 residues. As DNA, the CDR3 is TGTGCCATCAGTGGAACCGGGACAGGGACAGACACCGGGGAGCTGTTTTTT. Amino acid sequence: CAISGTGTGTDTGELFF.

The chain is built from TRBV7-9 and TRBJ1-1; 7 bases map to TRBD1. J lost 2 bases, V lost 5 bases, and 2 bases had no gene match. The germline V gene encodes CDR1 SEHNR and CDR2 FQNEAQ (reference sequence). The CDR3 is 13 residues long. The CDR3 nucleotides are TGTGCCAGCAGCACAGGGGTAAACACTGAAGCTTTCTTT. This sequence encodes CASSTGVNTEAFF.

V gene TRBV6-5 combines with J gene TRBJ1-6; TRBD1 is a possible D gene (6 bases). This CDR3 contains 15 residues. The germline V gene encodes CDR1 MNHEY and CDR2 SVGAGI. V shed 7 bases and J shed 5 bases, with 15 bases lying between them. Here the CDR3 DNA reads TGTGCCAGCACCAAGACAGGAGGACATAATTCACCCCTCCACTTT. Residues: CASTKTGGHNSPLHF.

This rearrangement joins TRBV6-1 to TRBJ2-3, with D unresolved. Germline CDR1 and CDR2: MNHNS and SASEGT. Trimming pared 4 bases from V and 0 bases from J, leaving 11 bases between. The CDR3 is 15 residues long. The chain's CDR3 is CASSARLASTDTQYF. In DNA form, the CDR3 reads TGTGCCAGCAGTGCTCGCCTTGCTAGCACAGATACGCAGTATTTT.

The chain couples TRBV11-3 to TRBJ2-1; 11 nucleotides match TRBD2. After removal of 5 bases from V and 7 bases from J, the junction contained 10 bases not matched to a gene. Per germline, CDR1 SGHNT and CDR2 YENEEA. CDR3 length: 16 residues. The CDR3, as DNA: TGTGCCAGCAGCGATAGCGGGAGGGCTCTTTTGAATGAGCAGTTCTTC. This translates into CASSDSGRALLNEQFF.

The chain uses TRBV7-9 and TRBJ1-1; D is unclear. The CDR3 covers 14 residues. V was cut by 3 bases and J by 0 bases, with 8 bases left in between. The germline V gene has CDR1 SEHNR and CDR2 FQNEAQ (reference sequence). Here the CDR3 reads CASSFGSVNTEAFF. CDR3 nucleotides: TGTGCCAGCAGCTTTGGGAGCGTGAACACTGAAGCTTTCTTT.

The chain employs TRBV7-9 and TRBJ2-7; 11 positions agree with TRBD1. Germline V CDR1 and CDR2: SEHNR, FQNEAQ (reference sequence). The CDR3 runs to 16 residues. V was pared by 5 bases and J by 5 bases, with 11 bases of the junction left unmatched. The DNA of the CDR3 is TGTGCCAGCAGCCTGACCGGGACAGGGGGGAACAACGAGCAGTACTTC. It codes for CASSLTGTGGNNEQYF.

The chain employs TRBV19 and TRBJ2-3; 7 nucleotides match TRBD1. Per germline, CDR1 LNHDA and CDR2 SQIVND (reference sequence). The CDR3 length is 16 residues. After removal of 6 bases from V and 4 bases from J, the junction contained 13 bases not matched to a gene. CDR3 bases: TGTGCCAGTAGAGCAGATGGACAGGTTTTCGCAGATACGCAGTATTTT. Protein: CASRADGQVFADTQYF. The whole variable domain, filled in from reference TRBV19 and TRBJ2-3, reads DGGITQSPKYLFRKEGQNVTLSCEQNLNHDAMYWYRQDPGQGLRLIYYSQIVNDFQKGDIAEGYSVSREKKESFPLTVTSAQKNPTAFYLCASRADGQVFADTQYFGPGTRLTVL.